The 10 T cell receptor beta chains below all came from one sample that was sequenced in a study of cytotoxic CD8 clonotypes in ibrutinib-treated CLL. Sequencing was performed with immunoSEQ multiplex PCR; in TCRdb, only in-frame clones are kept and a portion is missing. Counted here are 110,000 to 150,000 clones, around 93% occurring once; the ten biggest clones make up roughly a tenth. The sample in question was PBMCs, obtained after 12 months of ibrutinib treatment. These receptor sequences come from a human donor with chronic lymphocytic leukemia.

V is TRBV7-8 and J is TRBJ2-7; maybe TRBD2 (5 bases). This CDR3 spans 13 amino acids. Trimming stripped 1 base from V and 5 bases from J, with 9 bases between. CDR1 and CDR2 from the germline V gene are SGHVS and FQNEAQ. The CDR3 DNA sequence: TGTGCCAGCAGCTTAGAGATGGGAGACGAGCAGTACTTC. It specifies CASSLEMGDEQYF.

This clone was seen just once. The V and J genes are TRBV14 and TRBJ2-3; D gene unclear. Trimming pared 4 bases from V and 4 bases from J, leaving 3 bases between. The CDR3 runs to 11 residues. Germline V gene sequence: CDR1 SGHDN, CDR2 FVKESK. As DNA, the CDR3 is TGTGCCAGCAGCCTGTCAGATACGCAGTATTTT. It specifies CASSLSDTQYF.

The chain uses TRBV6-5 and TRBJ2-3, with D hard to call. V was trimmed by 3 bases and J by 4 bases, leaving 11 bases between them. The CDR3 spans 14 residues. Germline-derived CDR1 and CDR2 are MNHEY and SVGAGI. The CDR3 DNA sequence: TGTGCCAGCAGTTATCGTATGGGATCAGATACGCAGTATTTT. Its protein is CASSYRMGSDTQYF.

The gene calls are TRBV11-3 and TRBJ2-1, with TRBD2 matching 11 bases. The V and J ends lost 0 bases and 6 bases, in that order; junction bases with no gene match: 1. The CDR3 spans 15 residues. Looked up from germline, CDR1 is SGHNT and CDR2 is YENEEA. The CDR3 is CASSLDLAGGNEQFF. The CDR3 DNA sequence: TGTGCCAGCAGCTTAGACCTAGCGGGAGGCAATGAGCAGTTCTTC.

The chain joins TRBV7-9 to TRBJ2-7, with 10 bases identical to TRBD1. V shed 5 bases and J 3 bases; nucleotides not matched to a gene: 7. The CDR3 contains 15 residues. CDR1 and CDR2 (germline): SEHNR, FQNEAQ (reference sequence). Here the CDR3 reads CASSQPGQGFYEQYF. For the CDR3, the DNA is TGTGCCAGCAGCCAACCGGGACAGGGGTTCTACGAGCAGTACTTC.

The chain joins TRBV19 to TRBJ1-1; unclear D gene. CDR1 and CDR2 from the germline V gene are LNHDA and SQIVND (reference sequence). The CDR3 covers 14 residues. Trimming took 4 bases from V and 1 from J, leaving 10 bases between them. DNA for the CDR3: TGTGCCAGTAGTAGGATCAGCCAGAACACTGAAGCTTTCTTT. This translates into CASSRISQNTEAFF.

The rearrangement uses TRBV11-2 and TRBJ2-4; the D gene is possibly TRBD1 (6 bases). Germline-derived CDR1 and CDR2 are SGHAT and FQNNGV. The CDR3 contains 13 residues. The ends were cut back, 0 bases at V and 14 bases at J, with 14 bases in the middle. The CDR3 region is CASSLDQGPREYF. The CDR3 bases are TGTGCCAGCAGCTTAGATCAGGGGCCCCGCGAGTACTTC.

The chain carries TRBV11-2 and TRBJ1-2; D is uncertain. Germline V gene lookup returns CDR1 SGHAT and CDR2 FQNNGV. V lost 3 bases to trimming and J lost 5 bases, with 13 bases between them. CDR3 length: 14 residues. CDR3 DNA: TGTGCCAGCAGCTTTAGGCGGCGGGAATATGGCTACACCTTC. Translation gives CASSFRRREYGYTF.

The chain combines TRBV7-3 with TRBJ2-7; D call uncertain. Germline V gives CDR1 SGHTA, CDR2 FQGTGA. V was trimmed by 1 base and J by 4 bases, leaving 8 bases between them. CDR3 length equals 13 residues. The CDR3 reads CASSLSPGYEQYF. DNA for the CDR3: TGTGCCAGCAGCTTAAGCCCAGGTTACGAGCAGTACTTC.

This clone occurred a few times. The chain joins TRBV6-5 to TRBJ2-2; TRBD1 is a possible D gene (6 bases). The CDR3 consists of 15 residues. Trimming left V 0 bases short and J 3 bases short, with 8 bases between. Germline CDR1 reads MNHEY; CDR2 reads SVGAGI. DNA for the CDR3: TGTGCCAGCAGTTACTCCGAGGGGGACACCGGGGAGCTGTTTTTT. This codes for CASSYSEGDTGELFF.